The T cell receptor (beta chain) described here comes from a study of shared clonotypes between healthy human individuals. Looking at the study overall: Contributing individuals were a couple of females and three males aged 18 to 49. Study-level findings and limits: Sampling was confined to blood; repertoires within tissues likely differ. Estimated clonotype richness was generally higher in naive than memory subsets.

Germline loops: CDR1 LNHDA, CDR2 SQIVND (reference sequence). The CDR3 extends over 15 amino acids. Trimming pared 1 base from V and 0 bases from J, leaving 6 bases between. In the original processing: There were no quality scores in the junction-only immunoSEQ sequences, so filtering differed. Profiling relied on immunoSEQ multiplex PCR, and the TCRdb table lists in-frame clones only, not all of them. The DNA was the basis for D and trimming; V, J and clone size are from that table. The sample carries roughly 2.2 million clones, roughly 90% recorded once. About this clone itself: The antigen remains undetermined. This sample includes further DNA sequences coding for the same CDR3.

The specimen sequenced was naive CD4+ T cells from PBMCs. The subset: CD45RA+ positively selected. This clonotype originated in a man younger than 35 in good health. Some clones in this sample may be carry-over from other donors' samples. The rearrangement uses TRBV19 and TRBJ1-4, with D possibly being TRBD1 (5 bases). CDR3 amino acids: CASSIGQSTNEKLFF. The CDR3 DNA is TGTGCCAGTAGTATAGGACAGTCAACTAATGAAAAACTGTTTTTT.